This T cell receptor (beta chain) was recorded in a study of blood T cell repertoires in COVID-19. The assay was immunoSEQ multiplex PCR, and TCRdb's table has in-frame clones only and misses some. The data contain 150,000 or so clones, roughly 87% of them singletons. Sequenced: PBMCs or T cells enriched from blood (not recorded which). This TCR was sampled from a woman in her thirties or forties who had been exposed to COVID-19.

The CDR3 reads CSVGTRYNEQFF. The CDR3 nucleotides read TGCAGCGTTGGGACTAGGTACAATGAGCAGTTCTTC. This chain joins TRBV29-1 and TRBJ2-1; 7 bases map to TRBD2. This CDR3 comprises 12 residues. V lost 4 bases to trimming and J lost 4 bases; unmatched junction nucleotides: 1. Looked up from germline, CDR1 is SQVTM and CDR2 is ANQGSEA.